The 9 T cell receptor beta chains below all came from one sample that was sequenced in a study of T cell repertoires in cytomegalovirus infection. From the reads, TCRdb called clonotypes with MiXCR, one entry per CDR3 protein. Of 70,000 to 85,000 distinct CDR3 sequences listed, around 37% were seen once; the top ten hold 93%. These TCRs are of unknown antigen specificity. Material: CD8+ T cells from cultured PBMCs, obtained from culture after CMV antigen stimulation. Every receptor here comes from a human donor in good health (CMV status not recorded). Some clones in this sample may be carry-over from other donors' samples.

This clonotype appeared many times. V is TRBV7-6 and J is TRBJ2-7; the D gene could be TRBD1 or TRBD2 (6 bases each). The germline V gene encodes CDR1 SGHVS and CDR2 FNYEAQ. V was pared by 5 bases and J by 5 bases, with 31 bases between. This CDR3 region has 19 residues. This CDR3 is CASSARRGVGPGVIHEQYF. The CDR3 coding sequence is TGTGCCAGCAGCGCCCGAAGGGGGGTGGGGCCGGGGGTCATCCACGAGCAGTACTTC. The complete variable domain, with remaining parts taken from reference TRBV7-6 and TRBJ2-7, reads GAGVSQSPRYKVTKRGQDVALRCDPISGHVSLYWYRQALGQGPEFLTYFNYEAQQDKSGLPNDRFSAERPEGSISTLTIQRTEQRDSAMYRCASSARRGVGPGVIHEQYFGPGTRLTVT.

The chain couples TRBV27 to TRBJ2-3, with 8 nucleotides matching TRBD1. CDR1 MNHEY and CDR2 SMNVEV come from the germline V gene (reference sequence). This CDR3 contains 15 residues. Germline trimming cut 3 bases from V and 5 bases from J; bases unmatched to any gene: 7. CDR3 nucleotides: TGTGCCAGCAGTTTTGTCAGGGGGCAGGTAGATACGCAGTATTTT. It is translated as CASSFVRGQVDTQYF.

V is TRBV5-1 and J is TRBJ1-1, with D perhaps matching TRBD1 (5 bases). The V gene's germline CDR1 is SGHRS and CDR2 YFSETQ. The CDR3 extends over 14 amino acids. V was trimmed by 1 base and J by 1 base, leaving 8 bases between them. The CDR3 DNA is TGCGCCAGCAGCTTGACAGGCTGGAACACTGAAGCTTTCTTT. Residues: CASSLTGWNTEAFF.

V and J are TRBV28 and TRBJ1-2; maybe TRBD1 (6 bases). Trimming took 7 bases from V and 1 from J, leaving 13 bases between them. The CDR3 is made up of 14 amino acids. Germline CDR1 MDHEN, CDR2 SYDVKM. In DNA form, the CDR3 reads TGTGCCAGCACAGTGTCGGACAGTAACTATGGCTACACCTTC. Translating it yields CASTVSDSNYGYTF.

This clonotype was counted at least ten times. This chain links TRBV5-6 with TRBJ2-7; 9 positions agree with TRBD1. This CDR3 has 15 residues. Germline trimming cut 3 bases from V and 2 bases from J; bases unmatched to any gene: 6. Looked up from germline, CDR1 is SGHDT and CDR2 is YYEEEE. The CDR3 DNA reads TGTGCCAGCAGCTCCTGGACAGGGGAACCCTACGAGCAGTACTTC. It yields the protein CASSSWTGEPYEQYF.

A few counts support this clonotype. The gene calls are TRBV7-9 and TRBJ1-1; D perhaps matches TRBD1 (6 bases). Deletions cut 1 base from V and 6 bases from J, with 12 bases between. Germline CDR1 reads SEHNR; CDR2 reads FQNEAQ (reference sequence). This CDR3 contains 14 residues. CDR3 loop: CASSLGGGTSEAFF. CDR3 in DNA: TGTGCCAGCAGCTTAGGGGGGGGCACCTCTGAAGCTTTCTTT. The full variable domain, its missing parts supplied by reference TRBV7-9 and TRBJ1-1, is DTGVSQNPRHKITKRGQNVTFRCDPISEHNRLYWYRQTLGQGPEFLTYFQNEAQLEKSRLLSDRFSAERPKGSFSTLEIQRTEQGDSAMYLCASSLGGGTSEAFFGQGTRLTVV.

The chain has TRBV14 and TRBJ1-4, with 8 bases lining up with TRBD1. From germline, CDR1 is SGHDN and CDR2 FVKESK. V lost 1 base to trimming and J lost 7 bases; unmatched junction nucleotides: 5. The CDR3 covers 15 residues. CDR3 protein: CASSQVGQGPEKLFF. The CDR3 DNA reads as TGTGCCAGCAGCCAAGTAGGACAGGGTCCTGAAAAACTGTTTTTT.

Notes on this clonotype: One junction end does not reproduce the germline sequence, and a read error may be involved. The gene calls are TRBV6-5 and TRBJ1-1; 8 nucleotides agree with TRBD1. The CDR3 runs 13 residues. Germline V lookup: CDR1 MNHEY, CDR2 SVGAGI. The CDR3 sequence: CVSSTGGGTEAFF. Written as DNA, the CDR3 is TGTGTCAGCAGCACAGGGGGGGGGACTGAAGCTTTCTTT.

The chain employs TRBV7-2 and TRBJ2-5; D not resolved. The CDR3 is 16 residues long. Germline CDR1 reads SGHTA; CDR2 reads FQGNSA. Deletions cut 2 bases from V and 1 base from J, with 14 bases between. The DNA for the CDR3 is TGTGCCAGCAGCTTATGGGCAGAATTAGTCCAAGAGACCCAGTACTTC. It is translated as CASSLWAELVQETQYF.